Here is one T cell receptor (beta chain) with its context. Its specificity is not known. Exclusion criteria comprised uncontrolled infection, other autoimmune disease, pregnancy or lactation. The CDR3 regions of TCR beta were amplified from RNA transcripts. A first-round RT-PCR of the TCR CDR3 used the HTBI primer set. TCRdb fed the multiplex PCR reads into MiXCR, producing one record per CDR3 protein. The sample holds 500,000 to 650,000 distinct CDR3 sequences, 15% to 20% seen once. The V and J ends lost 6 bases and 12 bases respectively, with 20 bases between them. Germline V gene sequence: CDR1 MGHRA, CDR2 YSYEKL. The CDR3 contains 14 residues. The entry originates in a study of T cells in Graves' hyperthyroidism and ophthalmopathy. The study's findings and limits: Most thyroid clonotypes expanded above 0.001 appeared in blood too. The model forecast ophthalmopathy, anticipating it by a median approximately 6.2 months before onset.

The clonotype originates from a man aged 40-50 years with Graves' ophthalmopathy. The V gene is TRBV4-1, the J gene TRBJ1-4; the D gene is possibly TRBD1 (5 bases). Sequencing was done on a sample of blood. DNA of the CDR3: TGCGCCAGCAGTCTAGGGCCGGCTTCGGGGGAACTGTTTTTT. As protein: CASSLGPASGELFF.